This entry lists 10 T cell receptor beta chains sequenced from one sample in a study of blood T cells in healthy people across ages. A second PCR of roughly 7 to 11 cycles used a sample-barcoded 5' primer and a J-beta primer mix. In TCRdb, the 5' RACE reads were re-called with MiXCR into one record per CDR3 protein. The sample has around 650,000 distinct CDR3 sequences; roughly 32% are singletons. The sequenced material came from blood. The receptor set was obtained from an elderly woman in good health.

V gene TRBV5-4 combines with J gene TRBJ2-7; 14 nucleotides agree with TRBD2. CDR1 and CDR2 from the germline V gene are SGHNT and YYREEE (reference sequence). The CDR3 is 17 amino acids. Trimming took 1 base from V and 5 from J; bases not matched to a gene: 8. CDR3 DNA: TGTGCCAGCAGCTTGACCCGACTAGCGGGGGGGCGCCACGAGCAGTACTTC. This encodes CASSLTRLAGGRHEQYF. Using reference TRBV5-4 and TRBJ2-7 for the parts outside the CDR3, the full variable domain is ETGVTQSPTHLIKTRGQQVTLRCSSQSGHNTVSWYQQALGQGPQFIFQYYREEENGRGNFPPRFSGLQFPNYSSELNVNALELDDSALYLCASSLTRLAGGRHEQYFGPGTRLTVT.

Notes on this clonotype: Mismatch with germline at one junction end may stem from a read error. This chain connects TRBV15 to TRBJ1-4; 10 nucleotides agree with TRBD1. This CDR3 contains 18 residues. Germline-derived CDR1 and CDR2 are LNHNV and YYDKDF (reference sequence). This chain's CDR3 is CATSRGGQGNMGGEKPFF. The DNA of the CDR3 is TGTGCCACCAGCAGAGGGGGACAGGGGAATATGGGGGGTGAAAAACCGTTTTTT.

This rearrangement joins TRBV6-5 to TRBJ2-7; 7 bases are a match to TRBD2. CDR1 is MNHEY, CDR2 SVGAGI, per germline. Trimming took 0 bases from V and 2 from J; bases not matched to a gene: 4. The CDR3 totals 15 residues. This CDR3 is CASSYSSGAPYEQYF. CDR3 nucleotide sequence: TGTGCCAGCAGTTACTCAAGCGGGGCGCCCTACGAGCAGTACTTC.

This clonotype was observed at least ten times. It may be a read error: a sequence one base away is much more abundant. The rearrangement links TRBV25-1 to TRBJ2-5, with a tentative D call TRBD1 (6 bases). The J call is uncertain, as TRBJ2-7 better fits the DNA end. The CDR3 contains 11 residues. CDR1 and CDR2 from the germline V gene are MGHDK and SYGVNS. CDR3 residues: CASSNRDEQYF. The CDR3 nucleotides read TGTGCCAGCAGTAACAGGGACGAGCAGTACTTC.

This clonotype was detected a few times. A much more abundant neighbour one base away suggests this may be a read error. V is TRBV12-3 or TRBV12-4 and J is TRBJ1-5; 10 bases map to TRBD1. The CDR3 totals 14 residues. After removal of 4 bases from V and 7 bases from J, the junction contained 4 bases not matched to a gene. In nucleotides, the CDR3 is TGTGCCAGCAGTTGGGACAGGGGCAGGCAGCCCCAGCATTTT. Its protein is CASSWDRGRQPQHF.

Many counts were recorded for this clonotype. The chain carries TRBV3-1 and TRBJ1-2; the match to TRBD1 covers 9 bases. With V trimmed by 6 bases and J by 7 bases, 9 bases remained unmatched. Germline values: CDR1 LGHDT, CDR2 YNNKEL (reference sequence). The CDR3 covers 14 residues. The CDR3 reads CASRETGGAAGYTF. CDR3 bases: TGTGCCAGCAGGGAGACAGGGGGGGCTGCTGGCTACACCTTC.

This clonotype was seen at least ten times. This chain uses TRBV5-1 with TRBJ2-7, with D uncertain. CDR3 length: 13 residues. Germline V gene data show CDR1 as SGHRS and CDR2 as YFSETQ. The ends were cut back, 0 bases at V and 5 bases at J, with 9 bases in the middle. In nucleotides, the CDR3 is TGCGCCAGCAGCTTGGAGGGTCTCAACGAGCAGTACTTC. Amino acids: CASSLEGLNEQYF.

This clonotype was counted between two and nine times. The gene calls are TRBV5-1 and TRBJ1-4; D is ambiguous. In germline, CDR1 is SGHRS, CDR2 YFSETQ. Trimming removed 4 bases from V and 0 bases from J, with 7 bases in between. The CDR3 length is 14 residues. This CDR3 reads CASSLEPTNEKLFF. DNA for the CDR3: TGCGCCAGCAGCCTCGAACCAACTAATGAAAAACTGTTTTTT.

The CDR3: CASSPGQPNEQFF. The CDR3 DNA follows: TGTGCCAGCAGTCCGGGACAACCCAATGAGCAGTTCTTC. The chain recombines TRBV6-6 with TRBJ2-1, with a possible D match to TRBD1 (6 bases). This CDR3 comprises 13 residues. CDR1 is MNHNY and CDR2 is SVGAGI in the germline V gene (reference sequence). The ends were cut back, 5 bases at V and 6 bases at J, with 11 bases in the middle.

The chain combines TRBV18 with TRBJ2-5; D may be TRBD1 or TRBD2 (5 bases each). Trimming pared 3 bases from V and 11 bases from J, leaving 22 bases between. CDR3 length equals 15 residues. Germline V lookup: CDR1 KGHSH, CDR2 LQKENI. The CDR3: CASSPREGSWDEQYF. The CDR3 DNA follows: TGTGCCAGCTCACCGAGAGAGGGGTCCTGGGATGAGCAGTACTTC.